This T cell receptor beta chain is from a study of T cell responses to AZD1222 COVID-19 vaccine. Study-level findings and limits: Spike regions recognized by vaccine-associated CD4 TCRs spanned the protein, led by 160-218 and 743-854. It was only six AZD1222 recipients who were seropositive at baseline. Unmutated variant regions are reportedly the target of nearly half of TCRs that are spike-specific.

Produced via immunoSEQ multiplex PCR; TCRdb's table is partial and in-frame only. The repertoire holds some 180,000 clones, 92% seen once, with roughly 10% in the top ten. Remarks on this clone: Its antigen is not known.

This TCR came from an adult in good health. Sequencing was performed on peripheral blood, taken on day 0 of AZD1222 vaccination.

CDR3 loop: CARRQKGFPEAFF. CDR3 sequence (DNA): TGTGCCAGACGACAAAAAGGGTTCCCTGAAGCTTTCTTT. This chain connects TRBV2 to TRBJ1-1; D ambiguous. The germline gives CDR1 SNHLY, CDR2 FYNNEI. The germline V and J ends were trimmed by 9 bases and 6 bases, with 17 bases remaining between them. This CDR3 has 13 amino acids.